These 18 T cell receptor beta chains came from one sample sequenced in a study of cytomegalovirus exposure and HLA in healthy donors (dated by TCRdb to about 2017). Libraries were built with the immunoSEQ multiplex PCR assay. A mixture of 60 forward primers for TCR Vbeta segments and 13 reverse primers for TCR Jbeta segments was used in the multiplex PCR. TCRdb mirrors the immuneACCESS table, restricted to in-frame sequences. Some clones are absent from its copies; in checked studies, under half trace to an unresolved V gene, and the reason for the others is unknown. Within this sample are 150,000 to 200,000 clones, with less than 90% of them counted one time only. The biggest ten clones account for about 1.6% of the sample. The specimen was PBMCs. All receptors come from a man aged 45 to 65 in good health and CMV-seronegative.

The gene calls are TRBV28 and TRBJ1-2; TRBD1 is a possible D gene (5 bases). CDR1 is MDHEN, CDR2 SYDVKM, per germline. The CDR3 extends over 18 amino acids. Deletions cut 2 bases from V and 6 bases from J, with 25 bases between. This CDR3 reads CASSLKVGAQVPGHGYTF. CDR3 nucleotides: TGTGCCAGCAGTTTAAAAGTTGGGGCCCAGGTCCCAGGTCATGGCTACACCTTC.

The chain uses TRBV29-1 and TRBJ2-7, with TRBD2 matching over 9 bases. CDR1 is SQVTM and CDR2 is ANQGSEA in the germline V gene. The CDR3 consists of 15 residues. V was pared by 6 bases and J by 2 bases, with 11 bases of the junction left unmatched. The CDR3 reads CSVELAGQLPYEQYF. The CDR3 DNA is TGCAGCGTGGAGCTAGCGGGACAACTACCCTACGAGCAGTACTTC.

The table lists this clone with a few counts. The chain carries TRBV6-6 and TRBJ1-1; 8 nucleotides align to TRBD1. Germline loops: CDR1 MNHNY, CDR2 SVGAGI (reference sequence). Trimming took 6 bases from V and 1 from J; bases not matched to a gene: 10. This CDR3 contains 16 residues. The CDR3 spells CASRYTGGGGNTEAFF. The CDR3 DNA sequence: TGTGCCAGCAGGTACACAGGGGGAGGTGGGAACACTGAAGCTTTCTTT.

The V gene is TRBV6-5, the J gene TRBJ2-3, with D possibly being TRBD2 (5 bases). CDR1 is MNHEY and CDR2 is SVGAGI in the germline V gene. V lost 4 bases to trimming and J lost 6 bases, with 20 bases between them. The CDR3 is 16 residues long. For the CDR3, the DNA is TGTGCCAGCAGTTCCTGGGGAGAGGGCGCTCGCGATACGCAGTATTTT. It specifies CASSSWGEGARDTQYF.

This clone was seen more than once but under ten times. The chain carries TRBV6-4 and TRBJ1-5; D remains unclear. Germline assignment: CDR1 MRHNA and CDR2 SNTAGT. The length of the CDR3 is 13 residues. Trimming left V 5 bases short and J 4 bases short, with 9 bases between. In DNA form, the CDR3 reads TGTGCCAGCAGTCAGGAATCTAATCAGCCCCAGCATTTT. This codes for CASSQESNQPQHF.

The chain carries TRBV2 and TRBJ2-5, with D perhaps matching TRBD1 (5 bases). CDR1 and CDR2 (germline): SNHLY, FYNNEI. With 4 bases removed from V and 1 base from J, the gap between germline ends came to 7 bases. The CDR3 length is 13 residues. CDR3 region: CASSGQFQETQYF. DNA of the CDR3: TGTGCCAGCAGTGGACAGTTCCAAGAGACCCAGTACTTC.

Only a few counts were recorded for this clone. J is TRBJ2-1 and V is TRBV4-3; D unresolved. The V end was cut by 0 bases, the J end by 0 bases, with 9 bases between. The CDR3 sequence is 16 residues long. Germline V gene data show CDR1 as LGHNA and CDR2 as YSLEER. CDR3 coding DNA: TGCGCCAGCAGCCAAGATTATCCGAGCTCCTACAATGAGCAGTTCTTC. Protein product: CASSQDYPSSYNEQFF.

This clone occurred a few times. The gene calls are TRBV28 and TRBJ2-3; TRBD2 aligns across 7 bases. Germline V gene sequence: CDR1 MDHEN, CDR2 SYDVKM. The CDR3 runs 14 residues. V shed 8 bases, J shed 5 bases, and the junction held 10 bases outside the gene matches. CDR3 loop: CASSAAGGRDTQYF. The CDR3 nucleotides are TGTGCCAGCTCCGCGGCGGGCGGGAGAGATACGCAGTATTTT.

The chain carries TRBV19 and TRBJ2-4, with 14 bases fitting TRBD2. This CDR3 region has 19 residues. CDR1 is LNHDA and CDR2 is SQIVND in the germline V gene (reference sequence). The trim removed 3 bases at V and 2 bases at J, leaving 9 bases unmatched. CDR3 sequence: CASSMRLAGGPVTKNIQYF. DNA of the CDR3: TGTGCCAGTAGTATGAGACTAGCGGGAGGGCCGGTAACCAAAAACATTCAGTACTTC.

This chain links TRBV28 with TRBJ2-2, with 7 bases aligning to TRBD1. J was trimmed by 4 bases and V by 4 bases; bases with no gene match: 3. The germline V gene encodes CDR1 MDHEN and CDR2 SYDVKM. The CDR3 length is 14 residues. The CDR3 DNA follows: TGTGCCAGCAGTTCATACAGGGGCACCGGGGAGCTGTTTTTT. Protein: CASSSYRGTGELFF. Drawing the rest from reference TRBV28 and TRBJ2-2, the complete variable domain is DVKVTQSSRYLVKRTGEKVFLECVQDMDHENMFWYRQDPGLGLRLIYFSYDVKMKEKGDIPEGYSVSREKKERFSLILESASTNQTSMYLCASSSYRGTGELFFGEGSRLTVL.

The chain recombines TRBV5-4 with TRBJ1-3; a possible D gene is TRBD1 (5 bases). V was clipped by 0 bases and J by 2 bases, with 12 bases between them. Looked up from germline, CDR1 is SGHNT and CDR2 is YYREEE (reference sequence). CDR3 length: 16 amino acids. As DNA, the CDR3 is TGTGCCAGCAGCTTGGGGGGCGTTCCGCCTGGAAACACCATATATTTT. Its translation is CASSLGGVPPGNTIYF.

The J gene is TRBJ1-4, the V gene TRBV11-2; no reliable D call. V was cut by 6 bases and J by 8 bases, with 13 bases left in between. CDR3 size: 13 residues. Germline CDR1 reads SGHAT; CDR2 reads FQNNGV. The CDR3 region has the DNA TGTGCCAGCAGGACACCGGGAAGGGAAAAACTGTTTTTT. Its protein is CASRTPGREKLFF.

The sample holds a few counts of this clone. The chain is built from TRBV5-1 and TRBJ2-6; D not certain. The CDR3 sequence is 15 residues long. Germline CDR1 SGHRS, CDR2 YFSETQ. The ends were cut back, 4 bases at V and 0 bases at J, with 8 bases in the middle. The DNA of the CDR3 is TGCGCCAGCAGCACCGCTACCTCTGGGGCCAACGTCCTGACTTTC. Its protein is CASSTATSGANVLTF.

This clone was detected a few times. V is TRBV7-9 and J is TRBJ2-3; tentative D call: TRBD1 (5 bases). The CDR3 contains 15 residues. Trimming removed 0 bases from V and 2 bases from J, with 9 bases in between. The germline CDR1 and CDR2 sequences are SEHNR and FQNEAQ (reference sequence). CDR3 protein: CASSLAGLHTDTQYF. CDR3 bases: TGTGCCAGCAGCTTAGCGGGGCTACACACAGATACGCAGTATTTT.

The rearrangement links TRBV9 to TRBJ2-5; possibly TRBD2 for D (6 bases). This CDR3 contains 15 residues. V was cut by 2 bases and J by 3 bases, with 14 bases left in between. CDR1 is SGDLS and CDR2 is YYNGEE in the germline V gene. CDR3 sequence reads: CASSVAGLNKETQYF. As DNA, the CDR3 is TGTGCCAGCAGCGTGGCGGGACTGAACAAAGAGACCCAGTACTTC.

The chain has TRBV6-6 and TRBJ1-1, with D perhaps matching TRBD1 (5 bases). Trimming pared 5 bases from V and 1 base from J, leaving 11 bases between. Germline CDR1 and CDR2: MNHNY and SVGAGI (reference sequence). This CDR3 spans 14 amino acids. The CDR3 loop reads CASSPQVGNTEAFF. As DNA, the CDR3 is TGTGCCAGCAGTCCACAGGTGGGGAACACTGAAGCTTTCTTT.

This CDR3 reads CASSPNGTSSTETQYF. In nucleotides, the CDR3 is TGTGCCAGCAGCCCCAACGGGACTAGCTCGACAGAGACCCAGTACTTC. The genes are TRBV7-9 and TRBJ2-5; 9 nucleotides match TRBD2. The V segment lost 5 bases and the J segment 4 bases; nucleotides outside the gene matches: 11. There are 16 residues in the CDR3. Germline V gene lookup returns CDR1 SEHNR and CDR2 FQNEAQ (reference sequence).

This clone has just one count. The V and J genes are TRBV27 and TRBJ2-2; the D is unclear. Germline V gene lookup returns CDR1 MNHEY and CDR2 SMNVEV (reference sequence). The CDR3 loop spans 11 amino acids. Deletions cut 5 bases from V and 7 bases from J, with 5 bases between. The CDR3 region has the DNA TGTGCCAGCAGTATCATCGGGGAGCTGTTTTTT. Translation: CASSIIGELFF.